This T cell receptor beta chain was retrieved from a study of coeliac disease. Overall study context: Disease groups: newly diagnosed active, refractory type I, gluten-free-diet controlled. High-resolution HLA typing was lacking; TRBV7-2 bias was queried instead.

J lost 4 bases, V lost 6 bases, and 10 bases had no gene match. Germline V CDR1 and CDR2: SQVTM, ANQGSEA. The CDR3 is 14 amino acids. Data came from immunoSEQ multiplex PCR; TCRdb stores just in-frame clones and leaves some out. The sample lists roughly 7,300 clones; roughly 65% were seen once. Findings of the study overall: The authors considered this approach unsuitable for unbiased detection of gliadin-specific T cells. In active celiac disease, intraepithelial and lamina propria TRB and TRG repertoires were less clonal than controls.

Worth noting for this clone: What it binds is not known.

The chain is built from TRBV29-1 and TRBJ2-5; 8 nucleotides line up with TRBD1. The source material was lamina propria lymphocytes from the gut. This receptor was identified in a woman between 55 and 75 years old with active celiac disease. CDR3 in DNA: TGCAGCGTCGCAGACAGGGGAGGCCCAGAGACCCAGTACTTC. Translation: CSVADRGGPETQYF.